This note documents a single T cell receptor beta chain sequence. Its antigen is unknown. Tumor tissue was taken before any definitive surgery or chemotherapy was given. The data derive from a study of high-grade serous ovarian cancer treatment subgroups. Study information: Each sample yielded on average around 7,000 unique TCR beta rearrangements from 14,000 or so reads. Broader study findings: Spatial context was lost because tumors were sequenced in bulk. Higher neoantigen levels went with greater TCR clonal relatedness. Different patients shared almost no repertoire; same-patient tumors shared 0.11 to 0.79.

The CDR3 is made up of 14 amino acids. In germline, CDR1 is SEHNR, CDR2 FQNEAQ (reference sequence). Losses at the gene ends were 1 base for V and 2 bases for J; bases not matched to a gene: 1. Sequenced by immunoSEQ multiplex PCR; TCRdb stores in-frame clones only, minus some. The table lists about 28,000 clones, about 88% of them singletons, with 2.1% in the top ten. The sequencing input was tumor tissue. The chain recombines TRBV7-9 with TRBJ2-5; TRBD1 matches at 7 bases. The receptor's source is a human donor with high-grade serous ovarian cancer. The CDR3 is CASSLEGAQETQYF. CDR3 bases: TGTGCCAGCAGCTTAGAGGGGGCTCAAGAGACCCAGTACTTC.